This T cell receptor (beta chain) was found in a study of blood T cell repertoires in COVID-19. Whole-study context: From the United States, Italy and Spain came samples of acute and convalescent COVID-19.

Original methodology: Reference gene primer amplification gave nucleated cell count estimates. Clones were sequenced by immunoSEQ multiplex PCR, and TCRdb holds only the in-frame ones, with some missing. The V and J calls and the clone size are those of that table, but D and trimming were determined from the DNA. Of approximately 150,000 clones listed, 75% to 85% are singletons. The sequenced sample was peripheral blood. The TCR originated in a human donor in a cohort sampled during active COVID-19.

The CDR3 nucleotides read TGTGCCAGCAGCCTGAGTCCCGGGACAGGAGGCACTGAAGCTTTCTTT. This codes for CASSLSPGTGGTEAFF. This chain joins TRBV9 and TRBJ1-1, with 8 positions matching TRBD1. Germline V lookup: CDR1 SGDLS, CDR2 YYNGEE. The CDR3 spans 16 residues. V lost 4 bases, J lost 4 bases, and 12 bases stayed unmatched.